These T cell receptor beta chains were read from a single sample in a study of T cell responses to AZD1222 COVID-19 vaccine. Assay used: immunoSEQ multiplex PCR; TCRdb lists only in-frame clones, some missing. The data contain tens of thousands of clones, 90% of them seen just once; the ten biggest clones take up 4.2%. The sequences come from peripheral blood, collected on day 0 of AZD1222 vaccination. These receptors all stem from an adult in good health. Both conserved end residues are part of each CDR3. A D gene is named only where the DNA matches it firmly. Clone size is not always given. Where it is, it says once, few, many or a class for expanded clones.

D | size | J | V | CDR3 | DNA
TRBD1 | . | TRBJ2-7 | TRBV7-3 | CASSSGQGALEQYF | TGTGCCAGCAGCTCCGGACAGGGGGCTCTTGAGCAGTACTTC
. | . | TRBJ1-1 | TRBV18 | CASSPQDGYTEAFF | TGTGCCAGCTCACCACAGGACGGCTACACTGAAGCTTTCTTT
TRBD1 | . | TRBJ2-1 | TRBV6-6 | CASSPIRTGGGEQFF | TGTGCCAGCAGCCCAATCAGGACAGGGGGCGGTGAGCAGTTCTTC
TRBD1 | . | TRBJ1-1 | TRBV30 | CAWVVRGFTEAFF | TGTGCCTGGGTCGTCAGGGGGTTTACTGAAGCTTTCTTT
. | . | TRBJ1-3 | TRBV9 | CASSRFGNTIYF | TGTGCCAGCAGCCGTTTTGGAAACACCATATATTTT
. | . | TRBJ1-1 | TRBV12-3/TRBV12-4 | CASSFQGPEAFF | TGTGCCAGCAGCTTTCAGGGGCCTGAAGCTTTCTTT
. | few | TRBJ2-7 | TRBV11-2 | CASTPAYEQYF | TGTGCCAGCACCCCTGCCTACGAGCAGTACTTC
. | . | TRBJ1-3 | TRBV7-8 | CASSLDRISSGNTIYF | TGTGCCAGCAGCTTAGACAGGATTAGCTCTGGAAACACCATATATTTT
. | . | TRBJ1-2 | TRBV5-6 | CASSLGSDGYTF | TGTGCCAGCAGCTTGGGGTCGGATGGCTACACCTTC
. | . | TRBJ1-1 | TRBV28 | CASSFIEGEAFF | TGTGCCAGCAGTTTCATAGAGGGAGAAGCTTTCTTT
TRBD1 | . | TRBJ1-4 | TRBV29-1 | CSVADRGSNEKLFF | TGCAGCGTTGCGGACAGGGGGTCTAATGAAAAACTGTTTTTT
TRBD2 | . | TRBJ2-3 | TRBV10-2 | CASRGELAEVSTDTQYF | TGCGCCAGCAGAGGGGAACTAGCGGAAGTGTCCACAGATACGCAGTATTTT
. | . | TRBJ1-4 | TRBV6-2/TRBV6-3 | CASSGPFEEKLFF | TGTGCCAGCAGTGGACCTTTCGAGGAAAAACTGTTTTTT
. | . | TRBJ1-2 | TRBV15 | CATSRDRGWGYGYTF | TGTGCCACCAGCAGAGATAGGGGGTGGGGATATGGCTACACCTTC
. | . | TRBJ1-1 | TRBV5-1 | CASRTEVATYTEAFF | TGCGCCAGCAGGACCGAAGTGGCGACCTACACTGAAGCTTTCTTT
. | . | TRBJ1-2 | TRBV3-1/TRBV3-2 | CASSSSAGYTF | TGTGCCAGCAGTTCGTCGGCCGGCTACACCTTC
. | . | TRBJ2-1 | TRBV12-3/TRBV12-4 | CASSFGAGSEQFF | TGTGCCAGCAGTTTTGGAGCGGGCTCTGAGCAGTTCTTC
. | . | TRBJ2-3 | TRBV3-1/TRBV3-2 | CASSLGSDTQYF | TGTGCCAGCAGTCTTGGGTCAGATACGCAGTATTTT
TRBD1 | once | TRBJ2-3 | TRBV5-1 | CASSTFGTGGADTQYF | TGCGCCAGCAGCACGTTCGGGACAGGGGGCGCGGATACGCAGTATTTT
. | . | TRBJ2-1 | TRBV5-1 | CASSFRGASPNEQFF | TGCGCCAGCAGCTTTCGGGGGGCGTCCCCCAATGAGCAGTTCTTC
. | . | TRBJ1-2 | TRBV3-1/TRBV3-2 | CASSQSYLTGGYTF | TGTGCCAGCAGCCAAAGCTATCTTACGGGGGGCTACACCTTC
. | . | TRBJ2-3 | TRBV7-2 | CASSLGAGLSTDTQYF | TGTGCCAGCAGCTTAGGAGCGGGCCTAAGCACAGATACGCAGTATTTT
. | . | TRBJ2-7 | TRBV11-3 | CASKTGGVAGEQYF | TGTGCCAGCAAAACTGGAGGAGTTGCTGGCGAGCAGTACTTC
. | . | TRBJ1-2 | TRBV5-1 | CASSLIGSNYGYTF | TGCGCCAGCAGCTTGATAGGGTCTAACTATGGCTACACCTTC
TRBD2 | . | TRBJ2-5 | TRBV2 | CASSGLAQETQYF | TGTGCCAGCAGCGGACTAGCCCAAGAGACCCAGTACTTC
. | . | TRBJ1-5 | TRBV6-4 | CASSAQGNQPQHF | TGTGCCAGCAGTGCCCAGGGCAATCAGCCCCAGCATTTT
. | . | TRBJ2-7 | TRBV9 | CASSVGGVSGEQYF | TGTGCCAGCAGCGTAGGCGGGGTTTCGGGAGAGCAGTACTTC
. | . | TRBJ1-5 | TRBV28 | CASSFWLNSNQPQHF | TGTGCCAGCAGTTTTTGGCTTAATAGCAATCAGCCCCAGCATTTT
. | . | TRBJ1-2 | TRBV5-1 | CASSAGPTEGYTF | TGCGCCAGCAGCGCGGGCCCGACCGAGGGCTACACCTTC
. | . | TRBJ2-7 | TRBV6-2/TRBV6-3 | CASSYSPRAPYSYEQYF | TGTGCCAGCAGTTACTCCCCCAGGGCCCCTTATTCCTACGAGCAGTACTTC
. | . | TRBJ2-3 | TRBV15 | CATSRGPAAYSTDTQYF | TGTGCCACCAGCAGAGGGCCTGCGGCTTATAGCACAGATACGCAGTATTTT
TRBD1 | . | TRBJ1-6 | TRBV7-3 | CASSLQGGSPLHF | TGTGCCAGCAGCTTACAGGGGGGATCACCCCTCCACTTT
. | . | TRBJ1-1 | TRBV18 | CASSQGGFTEAFF | TGTGCCAGCTCACAGGGGGGATTCACTGAAGCTTTCTTT
TRBD2 | . | TRBJ2-5 | TRBV4-1 | CASSQGEAGEETQYF | TGCGCCAGCAGCCAAGGAGAAGCGGGAGAGGAGACCCAGTACTTC
. | . | TRBJ1-3 | TRBV29-1 | CSVGGGSGNTIYF | TGCAGCGTTGGTGGAGGTTCGGGAAACACCATATATTTT
TRBD1 | . | TRBJ1-6 | TRBV6-6 | CASSVGDSSYNSPLHF | TGTGCCAGCAGTGTTGGGGACAGCTCCTATAATTCACCCCTCCACTTT
. | . | TRBJ2-7 | TRBV6-4 | CAKHVYEQYF | TGTGCCAAACATGTTTACGAGCAGTACTTC
TRBD1 | . | TRBJ1-5 | TRBV6-4 | CASSDRIRGLYSNQPQHF | TGTGCCAGCAGTGACCGCATCAGGGGGCTGTATAGCAATCAGCCCCAGCATTTT
. | . | TRBJ1-1 | TRBV19 | CASSTQGDTEAFF | TGTGCCAGTAGTACTCAGGGAGACACTGAAGCTTTCTTT
. | . | TRBJ2-5 | TRBV4-2 | CASSQVGADVKTQYF | TGTGCCAGCAGCCAAGTCGGAGCGGACGTGAAGACCCAGTACTTC
. | . | TRBJ2-3 | TRBV7-2 | CASSLARTDTQYF | TGTGCCAGCAGCTTAGCGAGAACAGATACGCAGTATTTT
. | . | TRBJ1-1 | TRBV4-1 | CASSHNRAENTEAFF | TGCGCCAGCAGCCATAACAGGGCGGAGAACACTGAAGCTTTCTTT
. | . | TRBJ1-5 | TRBV7-9 | CASSLGGGQGKPQHF | TGTGCCAGCAGCTTAGGAGGTGGGCAGGGGAAGCCCCAGCATTTT
. | . | TRBJ1-2 | TRBV7-8 | CASSLAWTAGYTF | TGTGCCAGCAGCTTAGCGTGGACGGCGGGCTACACCTTC
. | . | TRBJ1-1 | TRBV11-2 | CASSLGVTVSEAFF | TGTGCCAGCAGCTTAGGGGTGACGGTTTCTGAAGCTTTCTTT
TRBD1 | . | TRBJ1-4 | TRBV5-1 | CASSPGGSTNEKLFF | TGCGCCAGCAGTCCAGGGGGGTCAACTAATGAAAAACTGTTTTTT
TRBD2 | . | TRBJ2-1 | TRBV7-2 | CASSRLGPGGSEQFF | TGTGCCAGCAGCCGCCTAGGTCCGGGAGGTAGTGAGCAGTTCTTC
TRBD2 | . | TRBJ2-5 | TRBV7-7 | CASSPGLAGGAQYF | TGTGCCAGCAGCCCGGGACTAGCGGGAGGGGCCCAGTACTTC
TRBD1 | . | TRBJ1-2 | TRBV6-5 | CASSSPGQGGYGYTF | TGTGCCAGCAGTTCTCCGGGACAGGGAGGCTATGGCTACACCTTC
. | . | TRBJ2-7 | TRBV11-2 | CASSLGNEQYF | TGTGCCAGCAGCTTAGGTAACGAGCAGTACTTC